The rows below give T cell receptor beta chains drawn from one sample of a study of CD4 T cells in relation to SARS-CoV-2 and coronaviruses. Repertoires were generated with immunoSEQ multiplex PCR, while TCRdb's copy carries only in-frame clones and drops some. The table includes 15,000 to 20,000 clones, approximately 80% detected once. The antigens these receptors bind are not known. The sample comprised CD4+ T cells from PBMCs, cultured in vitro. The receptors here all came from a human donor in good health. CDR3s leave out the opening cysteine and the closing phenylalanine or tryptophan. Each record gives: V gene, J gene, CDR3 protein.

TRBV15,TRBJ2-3,ATSRDRTGQSTDTQY
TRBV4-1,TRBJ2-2,ASSQFDGNTGELF
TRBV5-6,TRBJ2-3,ASSTGQGSDTQY
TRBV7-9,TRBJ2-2,ASSLPPGELF
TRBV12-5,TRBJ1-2,ASGLTPGSVQNGYT
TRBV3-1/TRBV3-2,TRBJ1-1,ASSRYRDMNTEAF
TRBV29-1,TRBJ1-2,SDAGEGTSGGYT
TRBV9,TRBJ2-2,ASSVSGNPTRTGELF
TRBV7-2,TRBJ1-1,ASSFSLEAF
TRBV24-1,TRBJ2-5,ATSDFHSEGRGTDKTQY
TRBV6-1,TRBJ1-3,ASSARTGAAGNTIY
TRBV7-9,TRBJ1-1,ASSPVERGGTEAF
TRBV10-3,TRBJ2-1,ATLFSGVYNEQF
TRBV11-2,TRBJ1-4,ASSLDQEKLF
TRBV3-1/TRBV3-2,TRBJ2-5,ASSQRQETQY
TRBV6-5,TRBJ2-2,ASSYNFRELDGELF
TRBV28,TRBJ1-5,ASSKSDWGKDQPQH
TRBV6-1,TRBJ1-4,ASSEGQGKGNEKLF
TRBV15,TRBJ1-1,ATSRGGWSGGTEAF
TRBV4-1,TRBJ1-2,ASSQDWTTGGDT
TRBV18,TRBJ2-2,ASSSTEQRAGELF
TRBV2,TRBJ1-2,ASSDRTGEGYT
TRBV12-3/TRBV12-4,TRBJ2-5,ASTNGWTQY
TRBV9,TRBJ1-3,ASSPSGLSGNTIY
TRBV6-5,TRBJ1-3,ASSLRGRGNTIY
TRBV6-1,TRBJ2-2,ASSEYRTTGELF
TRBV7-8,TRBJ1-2,ASSLRDRGVKHGYT
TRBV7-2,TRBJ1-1,ASSFGGYTEAF
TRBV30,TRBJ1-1,AWGGMERGSTEAF
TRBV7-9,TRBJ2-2,ASSSRLRTGESDTGELF
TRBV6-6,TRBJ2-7,ASSYLRGSGEQY
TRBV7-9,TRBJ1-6,ASSLGGFYNSPLH
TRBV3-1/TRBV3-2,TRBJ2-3,ASGGGANLQDTQY
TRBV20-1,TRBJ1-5,SASRGSVKDQPQH
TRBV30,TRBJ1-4,AWSVSSIGAEKLF
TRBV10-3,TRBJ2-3,AISEREGARDTDTQY
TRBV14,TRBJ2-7,ASSPPGGFREQY
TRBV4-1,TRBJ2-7,ASSLHGEQY
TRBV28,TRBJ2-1,ASSLFGQNNEQF
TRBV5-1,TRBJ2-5,ASRGISPQETQY
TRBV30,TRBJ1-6,AWSVLRGRRSDSPLH
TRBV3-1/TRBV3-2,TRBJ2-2,ASSQAGAGGELF
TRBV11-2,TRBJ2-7,ASSLMAGTSGSYEQY
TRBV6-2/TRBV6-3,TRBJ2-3,ASSYPKGHHTDTQY
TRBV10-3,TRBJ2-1,AISLQGGTYNEQF
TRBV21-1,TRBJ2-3,ASSNRLDRASTDTQY
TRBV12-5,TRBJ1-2,ASGLVPTGLGYGYT
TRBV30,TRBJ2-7,AWSVPTGGEQY
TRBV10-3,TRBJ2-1,ATLPGENLYNEQF